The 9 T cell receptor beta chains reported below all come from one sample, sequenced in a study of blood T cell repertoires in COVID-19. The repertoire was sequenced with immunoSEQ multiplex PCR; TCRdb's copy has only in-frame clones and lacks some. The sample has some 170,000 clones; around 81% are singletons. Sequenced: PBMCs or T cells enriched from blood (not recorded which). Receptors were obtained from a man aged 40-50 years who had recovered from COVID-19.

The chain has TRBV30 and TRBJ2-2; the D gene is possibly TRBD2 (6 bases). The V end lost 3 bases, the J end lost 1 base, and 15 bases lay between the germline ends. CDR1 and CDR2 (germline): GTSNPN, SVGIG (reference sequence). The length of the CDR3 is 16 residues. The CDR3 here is CAWSAGGDLNTGELFF. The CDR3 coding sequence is TGTGCCTGGAGCGCGGGCGGGGACTTGAACACCGGGGAGCTGTTTTTT.

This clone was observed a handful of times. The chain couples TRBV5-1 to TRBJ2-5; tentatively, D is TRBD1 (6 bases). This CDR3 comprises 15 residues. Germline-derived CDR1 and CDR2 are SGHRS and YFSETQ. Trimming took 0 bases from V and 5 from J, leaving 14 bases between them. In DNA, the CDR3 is TGCGCCAGCAGCTTGGCGGCAGAGAGGGGGGAGACCCAGTACTTC. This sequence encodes CASSLAAERGETQYF.

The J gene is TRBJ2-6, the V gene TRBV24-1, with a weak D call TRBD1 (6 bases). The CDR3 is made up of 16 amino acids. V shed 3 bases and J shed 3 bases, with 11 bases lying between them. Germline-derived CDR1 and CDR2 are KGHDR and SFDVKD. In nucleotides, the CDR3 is TGTGCCACCAGTGATATGACAGGAGATGGGGCCAACGTCCTGACTTTC. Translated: CATSDMTGDGANVLTF.

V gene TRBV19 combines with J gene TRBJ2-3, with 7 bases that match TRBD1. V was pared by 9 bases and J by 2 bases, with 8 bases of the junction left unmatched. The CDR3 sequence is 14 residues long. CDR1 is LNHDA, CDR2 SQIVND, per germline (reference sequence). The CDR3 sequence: CASSPGGYTDTQYF. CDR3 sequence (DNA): TGTGCCAGCAGCCCAGGGGGATACACAGATACGCAGTATTTT.

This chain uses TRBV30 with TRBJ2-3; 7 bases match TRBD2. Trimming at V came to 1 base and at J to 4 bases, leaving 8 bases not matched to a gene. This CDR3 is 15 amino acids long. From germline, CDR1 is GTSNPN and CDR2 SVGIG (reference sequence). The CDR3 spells CAWSAAWGRADTQYF. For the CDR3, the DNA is TGTGCCTGGAGTGCGGCGTGGGGGAGGGCAGATACGCAGTATTTT.

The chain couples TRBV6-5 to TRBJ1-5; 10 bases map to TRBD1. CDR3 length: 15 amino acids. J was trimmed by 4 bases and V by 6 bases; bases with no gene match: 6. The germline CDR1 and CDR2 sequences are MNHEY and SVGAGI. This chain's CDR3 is CASSYGQGENQPQHF. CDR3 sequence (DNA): TGTGCCAGCAGCTACGGACAGGGGGAGAATCAGCCCCAGCATTTT.

This CDR3 is CASSAGQGGNYGYTF. The CDR3 nucleotides read TGTGCCAGCAGCGCCGGACAGGGGGGGAACTATGGCTACACCTTC. The chain couples TRBV7-9 to TRBJ1-2; 10 bases match TRBD1. The CDR3 has 15 amino acids. The V gene end was trimmed by 5 bases and the J gene end by 2 bases; junction bases not matched to a gene: 5. Germline V gene data show CDR1 as SEHNR and CDR2 as FQNEAQ (reference sequence).

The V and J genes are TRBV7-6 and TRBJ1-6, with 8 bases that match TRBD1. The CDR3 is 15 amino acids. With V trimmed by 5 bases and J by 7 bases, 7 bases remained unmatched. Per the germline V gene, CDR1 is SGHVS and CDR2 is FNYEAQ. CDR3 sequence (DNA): TGTGCCAGCAGCGCCGGACAGGGTCGCAATTCACCCCTCCACTTT. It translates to CASSAGQGRNSPLHF.

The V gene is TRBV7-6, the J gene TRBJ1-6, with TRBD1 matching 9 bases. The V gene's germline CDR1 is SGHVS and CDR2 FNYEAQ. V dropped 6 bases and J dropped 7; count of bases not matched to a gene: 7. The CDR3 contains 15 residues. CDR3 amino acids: CASSRGQGRNSPLHF. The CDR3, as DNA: TGTGCCAGCAGTCGCGGACAGGGGAGGAATTCACCCCTCCACTTT.